This paragraph reports one T cell receptor beta chain. Its antigen is undetermined. Every isolated RNA sample was fully reverse transcribed, so sequencing captured expressed TCRB transcripts. Clones were read by immunoSEQ multiplex PCR, and TCRdb kept only the in-frame ones, dropping some. The repertoire holds under 500,000 clones, with 30% as singletons. The data belong to a study of beta chain features in type 1 diabetes. For the study at large: Approximately 100 million sorted cells were examined across all samples. Whole-study findings and limits: The question left open here concerned HLA type influencing TCRB rearrangement. Patients with type 1 diabetes showed fewer VDJ junction insertions and more deletions.

The V and J ends lost 4 bases and 2 bases, in that order; junction bases with no gene match: 3. This CDR3 has 15 residues. From germline, CDR1 is MDHEN and CDR2 SYDVKM. This receptor was obtained from a man between 18 and 35 years old in good health. The sequenced material came from naive CD4+ T cells from blood. The rearrangement joins TRBV28 to TRBJ2-1; TRBD1 matches 9 bases. The CDR3 loop reads CASSSGTGPYNEQFF. CDR3 coding DNA: TGTGCCAGCAGTTCCGGGACAGGGCCCTACAATGAGCAGTTCTTC.